This TCR beta chain was captured in a study of blood T cell repertoires in COVID-19. Overall study context: The analysed material was cDNA or gDNA that came from T cells, B-cell-depleted T cells, or PBMCs.

The CDR3 covers 16 residues. Germline values: CDR1 GTSNPN, CDR2 SVGIG (reference sequence). The V gene lost 0 bases and the J gene lost 9 bases, with 23 bases spanning the gap. Authors' methods: Researchers report that nucleated cell counts were estimated from reference gene primer amplification. Assay: immunoSEQ multiplex PCR; the TCRdb copy retains only in-frame clones and omits some. The V and J calls and clone size are taken from that table; D and trimming were inferred from the DNA. The table has about 190,000 clones, about 88% seen once. Specimen: peripheral blood. The source of this sequence is a man under 40 with acute or convalescent COVID-19. The genes are TRBV30 and TRBJ1-2, with D possibly matching TRBD1 (5 bases). The CDR3 nucleotides read TGTGCCTGGAGTGTACTTGTCGCAGGGTCTATAACCCGCTACACCTTC. It specifies CAWSVLVAGSITRYTF.